These 10 T cell receptor beta chains share one sample of origin, sequenced in a study of STAT3 mutations in large granular lymphocyte leukemia. Study findings and constraints: At least one immunodominant TCR beta clonotype appeared in every T-cell large granular lymphocyte leukemia patient.

No antigen has been identified for these receptors. Assay: immunoSEQ multiplex PCR; the TCRdb copy retains only in-frame clones and omits some. The sample holds tens of thousands of clones, about 81% seen once. The sequenced sample was PBMCs. The receptors come from a human donor with T large granular lymphocyte leukemia. Some clones in this sample may be carry-over from other donors' samples.

V is TRBV6-5 and J is TRBJ1-6; 8 bases are shared with TRBD1. The germline gives CDR1 MNHEY, CDR2 SVGAGI. CDR3 length: 16 amino acids. V shed 2 bases, J shed 9 bases, and the junction held 9 bases outside the gene matches. CDR3 protein: CASSYDAGTGVSPLHF. In DNA, the CDR3 is TGTGCCAGCAGTTACGATGCCGGGACAGGCGTTTCACCCCTCCACTTT.

J is TRBJ2-7 and V is TRBV19; TRBD1 matches at 7 bases. V lost 5 bases, J lost 2 bases, and 12 bases stayed unmatched. Germline V gene lookup returns CDR1 LNHDA and CDR2 SQIVND (reference sequence). The CDR3 loop spans 16 amino acids. CDR3 loop: CASSAWTGDGAYEQYF. The CDR3 nucleotides are TGTGCCAGTAGTGCCTGGACAGGAGACGGGGCCTACGAGCAGTACTTC.

With regard to this clone: Different DNA sequences within this sample yield the same CDR3. The chain employs TRBV5-1 and TRBJ2-5; D not certain. The V end lost 0 bases, the J end lost 3 bases, and 0 bases lay between the germline ends. This CDR3 region has 11 residues. CDR1 is SGHRS and CDR2 is YFSETQ in the germline V gene. This CDR3 reads CASSLEETQYF. The CDR3 nucleotides read TGCGCCAGCAGCTTGGAAGAGACCCAGTACTTC.

This rearrangement joins TRBV6-1 to TRBJ2-7, with D perhaps TRBD1 (5 bases). The germline V gene encodes CDR1 MNHNS and CDR2 SASEGT. This CDR3 has 13 amino acids. V was pared by 2 bases and J by 6 bases, with 11 bases between. The CDR3 reads CASSEQGWVEQYV. In nucleotides, the CDR3 is TGTGCCAGCAGTGAACAGGGTTGGGTCGAGCAGTACGTC.

The rearrangement joins TRBV5-4 to TRBJ2-1; D is unclear. V was pared by 0 bases and J by 10 bases, with 8 bases between. CDR3 length: 12 residues. CDR1 and CDR2 from the germline V gene are SGHNT and YYREEE (reference sequence). In DNA, the CDR3 is TGTGCCAGCAGCTTGGACGCCCGCGAGCAGTTCTTC. Protein product: CASSLDAREQFF.

This clone was detected once. The chain combines TRBV6-5 with TRBJ2-1; 7 bases are shared with TRBD1. Germline loops: CDR1 MNHEY, CDR2 SVGAGI. V lost 7 bases to trimming and J lost 6 bases; unmatched junction nucleotides: 0. The CDR3 sequence is 11 residues long. DNA of the CDR3: TGTGCCAGCAACAGGGGCAATGAGCAGTTCTTC. Protein sequence: CASNRGNEQFF.

The chain joins TRBV6-1 to TRBJ2-7, with unresolved D. V dropped 3 bases and J dropped 2 bases, with 14 bases sitting between them. The CDR3 spans 15 residues. The germline CDR1 and CDR2 sequences are MNHNS and SASEGT. The CDR3 DNA follows: TGTGCCAGCAGTGACGAGGCAGAATACACCTACGAGCAGTACGTC. This sequence encodes CASSDEAEYTYEQYV.

V is TRBV10-3 and J is TRBJ2-7; D is undetermined. This CDR3 is 12 amino acids long. Germline loops: CDR1 ENHRY, CDR2 SYGVKD. The V and J ends lost 4 bases and 3 bases respectively, with 7 bases between them. The CDR3 DNA is TGTGCCATCAGTGCTACAGACTACGAGCAGTACTTC. Translated: CAISATDYEQYF.

The V gene is TRBV18, the J gene TRBJ2-1; D is perhaps TRBD1 or TRBD2 (5 bases each). Germline values: CDR1 KGHSH, CDR2 LQKENI. Deletions cut 3 bases from V and 0 bases from J, with 9 bases between. The CDR3 spans 15 residues. CDR3 DNA: TGTGCCAGCTCACCTGGGGGTAGCTCCTACAATGAGCAGTTCTTC. This gives the protein CASSPGGSSYNEQFF. The entire variable domain, with the rest obtained from reference TRBV18 and TRBJ2-1, is as follows: NAGVMQNPRHLVRRRGQEARLRCSPMKGHSHVYWYRQLPEEGLKFMVYLQKENIIDESGMPKERFSAEFPKEGPSILRIQQVVRGDSAAYFCASSPGGSSYNEQFFGPGTRLTVL.

Only one count was recorded for this clone. The V and J genes are TRBV28 and TRBJ1-3, with D perhaps TRBD1 (5 bases). CDR1 is MDHEN and CDR2 is SYDVKM in the germline V gene. V was trimmed by 3 bases and J by 3 bases, leaving 12 bases between them. The CDR3 covers 15 residues. DNA of the CDR3: TGTGCCAGCAGTTTCCGCGGGGGGTATGGAAACACCATATATTTT. Translating it yields CASSFRGGYGNTIYF.